The 26 T cell receptor beta chains presented below share a single source sample, sequenced in a study of cytomegalovirus exposure and HLA in healthy donors. 13 Jbeta primers and 60 Vbeta primers were used for the PCR. The protocol was immunoSEQ multiplex PCR, while the TCRdb copy is restricted to in-frame clones and leaves out a portion. The repertoire holds under 300,000 clones, with approximately 82% as singletons. Sequencing input: PBMCs. These receptors originate from a woman in her sixties or seventies in good health and CMV-seropositive.

As for this clone: The sample carries other DNA sequences with the same CDR3. The rearrangement uses TRBV5-1 and TRBJ2-1; tentative D call: TRBD2 (6 bases). Trimming cost V 2 bases and J 7 bases, with 10 bases left between them. This CDR3 is 13 amino acids long. Germline-derived CDR1 and CDR2 are SGHRS and YFSETQ. For the CDR3, the DNA is TGCGCCAGCAGCTTAGGGCTAGCGAATGAGCAGTTCTTC. It codes for CASSLGLANEQFF. Full variable domain (outside the CDR3, taken from reference TRBV5-1 and TRBJ2-1): KAGVTQTPRYLIKTRGQQVTLSCSPISGHRSVSWYQQTPGQGLQFLFEYFSETQRNKGNFPGRFSGRQFSNSRSEMNVSTLELGDSALYLCASSLGLANEQFFGPGTRLTVL.

This chain links TRBV28 with TRBJ2-2, with D possibly matching TRBD2 (5 bases). From germline, CDR1 is MDHEN and CDR2 SYDVKM. Trimming removed 1 base from V and 0 bases from J, with 12 bases in between. This CDR3 contains 17 residues. The CDR3 nucleotides are TGTGCCAGCAGTTTATACGGTATGGGAGCGAACACCGGGGAGCTGTTTTTT. It specifies CASSLYGMGANTGELFF. Drawing the rest from reference TRBV28 and TRBJ2-2, the complete variable domain is DVKVTQSSRYLVKRTGEKVFLECVQDMDHENMFWYRQDPGLGLRLIYFSYDVKMKEKGDIPEGYSVSREKKERFSLILESASTNQTSMYLCASSLYGMGANTGELFFGEGSRLTVL.

This chain joins TRBV5-5 and TRBJ1-5; 9 bases line up with TRBD1. V dropped 5 bases and J dropped 1; count of bases not matched to a gene: 10. Germline V gives CDR1 SGHKS, CDR2 YYEKEE (reference sequence). The CDR3 has 17 amino acids. The CDR3 here is CASRPDRGGSSNQPQHF. The CDR3 DNA is TGTGCCAGCAGACCGGACAGGGGAGGGTCGAGCAATCAGCCCCAGCATTTT.

The CDR3 reads CASSEGRNGYTF. CDR3 bases: TGCGCCAGCAGCGAGGGGAGGAATGGCTACACCTTC. This rearrangement joins TRBV5-1 to TRBJ1-2, with D possibly being TRBD1 (5 bases). The germline V and J ends were trimmed by 4 bases and 6 bases, with 10 bases remaining between them. Germline values: CDR1 SGHRS, CDR2 YFSETQ. The CDR3 runs to 12 residues.

The genes are TRBV7-9 and TRBJ2-7, with 7 nucleotides matching TRBD1. With V trimmed by 4 bases and J by 4 bases, 4 bases remained unmatched. CDR1 SEHNR and CDR2 FQNEAQ come from the germline V gene (reference sequence). The length of the CDR3 is 13 residues. In nucleotides, the CDR3 is TGTGCCAGCAGCTCGACAGGGACATACGAGCAGTACTTC. Translating gives CASSSTGTYEQYF.

The chain uses TRBV5-5 and TRBJ2-3; 11 nucleotides match TRBD2. Germline CDR1 and CDR2: SGHKS and YYEKEE (reference sequence). The V gene end was trimmed by 3 bases and the J gene end by 6 bases; junction bases not matched to a gene: 6. The CDR3 runs to 15 residues. The CDR3 DNA follows: TGTGCCAGCAGCTCGGTAGCGGGAGGGGTGGATACGCAGTATTTT. It specifies CASSSVAGGVDTQYF.

DNA for the CDR3: TGCGCCAGCAGCCAAGAATGGGGAGACGAGGCTGAAGCTTTCTTT. This gives the protein CASSQEWGDEAEAFF. The chain employs TRBV4-1 and TRBJ1-1, with D unresolved. V lost 0 bases and J lost 6, with 14 bases in between. Germline CDR1 MGHRA, CDR2 YSYEKL. This CDR3 comprises 15 residues.

The chain couples TRBV29-1 to TRBJ2-2; 11 bases are shared with TRBD2. Germline trimming cut 7 bases from V and 6 bases from J; bases unmatched to any gene: 16. In germline, CDR1 is SQVTM, CDR2 ANQGSEA. The CDR3 covers 17 residues. CDR3 amino acids: CSACAATIAGGPGELFF. CDR3 coding DNA: TGCAGCGCCTGTGCGGCGACAATAGCGGGAGGGCCCGGGGAGCTGTTTTTT.

The chain couples TRBV7-2 to TRBJ1-3; no firm D call. Trimming took off 1 base at V and 3 bases at J, with 13 bases between the two ends. The length of the CDR3 is 16 residues. Germline CDR1 reads SGHTA; CDR2 reads FQGNSA. The DNA of the CDR3 is TGTGCCAGCAGCTTAGAACGTGGGCACGGTGGAAACACCATATATTTT. It is translated as CASSLERGHGGNTIYF. Full variable domain (remainder filled in from reference TRBV7-2 and TRBJ1-3): GAGVSQSPSNKVTEKGKDVELRCDPISGHTALYWYRQSLGQGLEFLIYFQGNSAPDKSGLPSDRFSAERTGGSVSTLTIQRTQQEDSAVYLCASSLERGHGGNTIYFGEGSWLTVV.

On this clone: One end of the junction does not line up with germline, which may come from a read error. V usage is TRBV10-1 and J usage is TRBJ1-2, with 8 bases matching TRBD1. The CDR3 is made up of 10 amino acids. The germline V gene has CDR1 WNHNN and CDR2 SYGVQD (reference sequence). The CDR3 region has the DNA TGCGCCAGCCCTGGACAGGGCGATGTCTTC. It is translated as CASPGQGDVF.

This rearrangement joins TRBV10-3 to TRBJ1-1; D might be TRBD1 (5 bases). This CDR3 spans 13 amino acids. The germline V gene encodes CDR1 ENHRY and CDR2 SYGVKD. V shed 9 bases and J shed 0 bases, with 11 bases lying between them. CDR3 sequence reads: CAISTALNTEAFF. CDR3 in DNA: TGTGCCATTTCGACAGCCCTGAACACTGAAGCTTTCTTT.

The chain carries TRBV30 and TRBJ1-2, with D unclear. The CDR3 consists of 12 residues. V gave up 1 base and J gave up 2 bases, with 5 bases separating them. In germline, CDR1 is GTSNPN, CDR2 SVGIG (reference sequence). The CDR3 nucleotides are TGTGCCTGGAGTGCAGGAAACTATGGCTACACCTTC. This encodes CAWSAGNYGYTF.

This chain joins TRBV28 and TRBJ2-5; the D gene is possibly TRBD1 (6 bases). The DNA end is more similar to TRBJ2-7, so the J call may be wrong. Germline-derived CDR1 and CDR2 are MDHEN and SYDVKM. The CDR3 loop spans 14 amino acids. DNA for the CDR3: TGTGCCAGCAGTTTATCTGGACAGTACTACGAGCAGTACTTC. Translation gives CASSLSGQYYEQYF.

The rearrangement joins TRBV18 to TRBJ2-5, with a possible D match to TRBD2 (5 bases). The CDR3 contains 13 residues. The germline V and J ends were trimmed by 3 bases and 5 bases, with 10 bases remaining between them. The germline gives CDR1 KGHSH, CDR2 LQKENI. CDR3 sequence: CASSPGVPETQYF. CDR3 coding DNA: TGTGCCAGCTCACCCGGGGTGCCGGAGACCCAGTACTTC.

The table lists this clone with a few counts. This chain joins TRBV7-9 and TRBJ1-1; the D gene is possibly TRBD1 (6 bases). The CDR3 is 16 residues long. V was pared by 1 base and J by 4 bases, with 16 bases between. Germline assignment: CDR1 SEHNR and CDR2 FQNEAQ (reference sequence). The CDR3 DNA is TGTGCCAGCAGCTTAGAAATAGGGGGAGAAGGCACTGAAGCTTTCTTT. It is translated as CASSLEIGGEGTEAFF.

This rearrangement joins TRBV7-7 to TRBJ2-2; 8 bases match TRBD1. V shed 5 bases and J 1 base; nucleotides not matched to a gene: 6. CDR1 SSHAT and CDR2 FNYEAQ come from the germline V gene (reference sequence). CDR3 length equals 16 residues. CDR3 residues: CASSPDRVRNTGELFF. Written as DNA, the CDR3 is TGTGCCAGCAGCCCGGACAGGGTTCGGAACACCGGGGAGCTGTTTTTT.

The rearrangement joins TRBV4-2 to TRBJ2-7, with TRBD2 matching over 7 bases. CDR1 LGHNA and CDR2 YNFKEQ come from the germline V gene. The ends lost 4 bases at V and 5 bases at J; junction bases unmatched: 8. This CDR3 spans 14 amino acids. The CDR3 bases are TGTGCCAGCAGCCGCCGAACGGGGGGAAACGAGCAGTACTTC. Its translation is CASSRRTGGNEQYF.

The chain joins TRBV5-4 to TRBJ1-2; D might be TRBD1 (5 bases). Germline V CDR1 and CDR2: SGHNT, YYREEE (reference sequence). The CDR3 is made up of 14 amino acids. The germline V and J ends were trimmed by 4 bases and 2 bases, with 12 bases remaining between them. The CDR3 protein is CASSPSPGNYGYTF. The CDR3 DNA reads TGTGCCAGCAGCCCCTCCCCAGGGAACTATGGCTACACCTTC.

This chain links TRBV9 with TRBJ2-2, with TRBD1 matching over 7 bases. V lost 3 bases to trimming and J lost 0 bases; unmatched junction nucleotides: 8. Germline V lookup: CDR1 SGDLS, CDR2 YYNGEE. There are 17 residues in the CDR3. The CDR3 loop reads CASSGGRGQTNTGELFF. The CDR3, as DNA: TGTGCCAGCAGCGGTGGAAGGGGACAGACGAACACCGGGGAGCTGTTTTTT.

The J gene is TRBJ2-1, the V gene TRBV7-9; D remains unclear. Trimming shortened V by 0 bases and J by 5 bases, and 5 bases separated the two germline ends. The CDR3 loop spans 13 amino acids. CDR1 and CDR2 (germline): SEHNR, FQNEAQ (reference sequence). CDR3 in DNA: TGTGCCAGCAGCTTAGCGGTAGACAATGAGCAGTTCTTC. Protein sequence: CASSLAVDNEQFF.

The chain links TRBV4-1 to TRBJ1-3; D is perhaps TRBD1 (6 bases). Germline V gives CDR1 MGHRA, CDR2 YSYEKL. V lost 1 base, J lost 6 bases, and 16 bases lay in between. The CDR3 consists of 16 residues. CDR3 DNA sequence: TGCGCCAGCAGCCAAGGTCCGGGACACGAGGCAAACACCATATATTTT. Protein product: CASSQGPGHEANTIYF.

This clone was counted once. V gene TRBV9 combines with J gene TRBJ1-1; possible D gene TRBD1, 5 bases. V lost 4 bases to trimming and J lost 0 bases, with 13 bases between them. CDR1 is SGDLS, CDR2 YYNGEE, per germline. The CDR3 is 15 amino acids. This CDR3 is CASSLDAGMNTEAFF. CDR3 DNA sequence: TGTGCCAGCAGCTTAGACGCAGGGATGAACACTGAAGCTTTCTTT.

V and J are TRBV7-2 and TRBJ1-2; 8 bases align to TRBD1. This CDR3 has 18 amino acids. The germline gives CDR1 SGHTA, CDR2 FQGNSA. V shed 2 bases and J 4 bases; nucleotides not matched to a gene: 15. DNA of the CDR3: TGTACCAGCAGCTTAACGGTACAGGGGGAGAGTCAAGGCTATGGCTACACCTTC. The encoded protein is CTSSLTVQGESQGYGYTF.

V and J are TRBV30 and TRBJ1-3; D gene uncertain. Germline CDR1 and CDR2: GTSNPN and SVGIG (reference sequence). This CDR3 comprises 14 residues. V was trimmed by 0 bases and J by 4 bases, leaving 10 bases between them. CDR3 nucleotide sequence: TGTGCCTGGAGTGTACGGGAGAGGGGAAACACCATATATTTT. It encodes CAWSVRERGNTIYF.

In this sample, this clone turned up once. The chain recombines TRBV6-1 with TRBJ2-5; D is unresolved. The CDR3 is 16 amino acids. Trimming pared 0 bases from V and 5 bases from J, leaving 16 bases between. CDR1 and CDR2 (germline): MNHNS, SASEGT. This chain's CDR3 is CASSEAETSRAETQYF. CDR3 nucleotides: TGTGCCAGCAGTGAAGCCGAGACTTCACGAGCGGAGACCCAGTACTTC.

The V call is TRBV27, the J call TRBJ2-2; possible D gene TRBD1, 6 bases. The V gene's germline CDR1 is MNHEY and CDR2 SMNVEV (reference sequence). The CDR3 sequence is 17 residues long. The V gene lost 4 bases and the J gene lost 2 bases, with 17 bases spanning the gap. DNA of the CDR3: TGTGCCAGCAGTTCGTCCCTAGGGGGTGTCAACACCGGGGAGCTGTTTTTT. Encoded protein: CASSSSLGGVNTGELFF.